This T cell receptor (beta chain) emerged from a study of tumor-infiltrating lymphocytes in oesophageal squamous cell carcinoma. One entry per CDR3 protein results from TCRdb running MiXCR on the PCR reads. This table holds roughly 9,000 distinct CDR3 sequences, 60% to 75% found once. CDR1 MNHNS and CDR2 SASEGT come from the germline V gene. This CDR3 spans 12 amino acids. This receptor was taken from a female donor with esophageal squamous cell carcinoma. The chain has TRBV6-1 and TRBJ2-6; D is perhaps TRBD2 (5 bases). The J call is uncertain, as TRBJ2-7 better fits the DNA end. Sequencing was carried out using esophageal tumor tissue. This CDR3 is CASTTGWNEQYF. For the CDR3, the DNA is TGTGCCAGCACCACGGGGTGGAACGAGCAGTACTTC.